The present TCR beta chain was sequenced within a study of identical twins. Study results and caveats: In cord blood, abundant beta clonotypes had fewer insertions; memory showed no trend. Its conclusions, products of cross-sectional statistical analysis, did not come from following the same donors. For out-of-frame alpha sequences shared by twins, low generation probability was in excess.

About this clonotype: The antigen is undetermined.

Trimming removed 2 bases at V and 8 bases at J, with 10 bases between. Germline assignment: CDR1 MNHEY and CDR2 SVGEGT. The CDR3 spans 13 residues. TCRdb ran MiXCR on the 5' RACE reads and lists one entry per CDR3 protein. The sample shows hundreds of thousands of distinct CDR3 sequences, about 12% of them seen only once. A further study also used this sample, focusing on yellow fever vaccine responses in identical twins.

This TCR came from a woman aged 18 to 35 in good health. The chain carries TRBV6-2 or TRBV6-3 and TRBJ2-1, with D perhaps TRBD1 or TRBD2 (6 bases each). The sequenced sample was CD8+ T cells sorted from blood. CDR3 protein: CASSYGGGYEQFF. Written as DNA, the CDR3 is TGTGCCAGCAGTTACGGAGGGGGGTATGAGCAGTTCTTC.